The 24 T cell receptor beta chains listed next were all sequenced from one sample in a study of blood T cell repertoires in COVID-19. Some clones are missing from TCRdb's copy, which holds only in-frame ones; the method was immunoSEQ multiplex PCR. The top ten clones hold about 9% of a sample with about 200,000 clones, about 79% of them seen once. The sample taken for sequencing was peripheral blood. These receptors were taken from a man aged 45-65 years with active or convalescent COVID-19.

This chain uses TRBV27 with TRBJ1-1; TRBD1 matches 8 bases. Per the germline V gene, CDR1 is MNHEY and CDR2 is SMNVEV (reference sequence). This CDR3 is 14 amino acids long. Losses at the gene ends were 5 bases for V and 6 bases for J; bases not matched to a gene: 8. The chain's CDR3 is CASSPGQGFPEAFF. The DNA of the CDR3 is TGTGCCAGCAGTCCCGGACAGGGCTTTCCTGAAGCTTTCTTT.

This clone came up a few times. This rearrangement joins TRBV19 to TRBJ1-5; unclear D gene. The CDR3 sequence is 16 residues long. Germline V lookup: CDR1 LNHDA, CDR2 SQIVND (reference sequence). Trimming pared 2 bases from V and 0 bases from J, leaving 11 bases between. The CDR3 DNA is TGTGCCAGTAGTATAAGGCGCGACTATAGCAATCAGCCCCAGCATTTT. It specifies CASSIRRDYSNQPQHF.

This chain links TRBV19 with TRBJ1-3; 10 bases map to TRBD1. CDR1 is LNHDA, CDR2 SQIVND, per germline (reference sequence). The length of the CDR3 is 14 residues. V lost 5 bases and J lost 7; bases outside the gene matches: 5. CDR3 sequence: CASSVGQGENTIYF. CDR3 nucleotide sequence: TGTGCCAGTAGTGTTGGACAGGGGGAGAACACCATATATTTT. The complete variable domain, with remaining parts taken from reference TRBV19 and TRBJ1-3, reads DGGITQSPKYLFRKEGQNVTLSCEQNLNHDAMYWYRQDPGQGLRLIYYSQIVNDFQKGDIAEGYSVSREKKESFPLTVTSAQKNPTAFYLCASSVGQGENTIYFGEGSWLTVV.

The chain has TRBV7-6 and TRBJ2-2; 9 bases align to TRBD1. There are 17 residues in the CDR3. With V trimmed by 4 bases and J by 8 bases, 14 bases remained unmatched. The germline CDR1 and CDR2 sequences are SGHVS and FNYEAQ. As DNA, the CDR3 is TGTGCCAGCAGCTCCTTCCCGTCCGGGACAGGGAGGGGGGAGCTGTTTTTT. Translated: CASSSFPSGTGRGELFF.

This chain links TRBV5-1 with TRBJ2-1; 8 nucleotides agree with TRBD1. Germline assignment: CDR1 SGHRS and CDR2 YFSETQ. After removal of 0 bases from V and 4 bases from J, the junction contained 3 bases not matched to a gene. The CDR3 is 15 residues long. CDR3 coding DNA: TGCGCCAGCAGCTTGGCGGGACAGGATTACAATGAGCAGTTCTTC. This gives the protein CASSLAGQDYNEQFF.

The gene calls are TRBV19 and TRBJ2-1; 7 nucleotides align to TRBD1. This CDR3 spans 17 amino acids. Germline V gene lookup returns CDR1 LNHDA and CDR2 SQIVND (reference sequence). V lost 4 bases to trimming and J lost 3 bases; unmatched junction nucleotides: 12. CDR3 sequence reads: CASSTDRDVFIYNEQFF. The CDR3 DNA sequence: TGTGCCAGTAGTACCGACAGGGACGTATTCATCTACAATGAGCAGTTCTTC.

This rearrangement joins TRBV28 to TRBJ2-5; no clear D. Germline V lookup: CDR1 MDHEN, CDR2 SYDVKM. The length of the CDR3 is 15 residues. V was clipped by 4 bases and J by 2 bases, with 14 bases between them. In DNA form, the CDR3 reads TGTGCCAGCAGTTCCTCCTGGGTAGCTCAAGAGACCCAGTACTTC. It specifies CASSSSWVAQETQYF.

DNA of the CDR3: TGTGCCAGCACCCAGGGGGCCACTAATGAAAAACTGTTTTTT. It translates to CASTQGATNEKLFF. The rearrangement uses TRBV5-5 and TRBJ1-4, with TRBD1 matching over 8 bases. Germline V lookup: CDR1 SGHKS, CDR2 YYEKEE (reference sequence). J gave up 2 bases and V 6 bases, and 3 bases lay outside the gene matches. The length of the CDR3 is 14 residues.

This chain joins TRBV10-1 and TRBJ2-5; TRBD1 agrees at 9 bases. The CDR3 sequence is 13 residues long. Per the germline V gene, CDR1 is WNHNN and CDR2 is SYGVQD (reference sequence). Germline trimming cut 4 bases from V and 5 bases from J; bases unmatched to any gene: 2. The CDR3 DNA is TGCGCCAGCAGTGGACAGGGGGTCGAGACCCAGTACTTC. Its translation is CASSGQGVETQYF.

The chain is built from TRBV11-2 and TRBJ2-7; tentatively, D is TRBD1 (5 bases). The germline CDR1 and CDR2 sequences are SGHAT and FQNNGV. The CDR3 sequence is 14 residues long. V was trimmed by 1 base and J by 3 bases, leaving 10 bases between them. The CDR3 DNA reads as TGTGCCAGCAGCTTAGGGCCAGGGAACTACGAGCAGTACTTC. Translated, it gives CASSLGPGNYEQYF.

The chain has TRBV18 and TRBJ2-7, with 12 bases matching TRBD2. Per the germline V gene, CDR1 is KGHSH and CDR2 is LQKENI. CDR3 size: 15 residues. The ends lost 1 base at V and 6 bases at J; junction bases unmatched: 4. CDR3 region: CASSPRLAGVGEQYF. The CDR3 DNA reads TGTGCCAGCTCACCACGACTAGCGGGAGTGGGCGAGCAGTACTTC.

This clone was detected once. The chain has TRBV5-1 and TRBJ2-5, with TRBD1 identical over 11 bases. The junction had 5 bases not matched to a gene; V was cut back by 3 bases and J by 1 base. This CDR3 contains 16 residues. Germline CDR1 is SGHRS and CDR2 is YFSETQ. The CDR3 nucleotides are TGCGCCAGCAGCTGGAGGGACAGGGGGTCCCAAGAGACCCAGTACTTC. Its protein product is CASSWRDRGSQETQYF.

The gene calls are TRBV6-6 and TRBJ2-1; the match to TRBD2 covers 7 bases. Germline lookup yields CDR1 MNHNY and CDR2 SVGAGI (reference sequence). CDR3 length equals 15 residues. V gave up 2 bases and J gave up 5 bases; unmatched junction bases: 6. Written as DNA, the CDR3 is TGTGCCAGCAGTTACCGGGCGGGGGTCAACAATGAGCAGTTCTTC. This codes for CASSYRAGVNNEQFF.

The gene calls are TRBV3-1 (or the pseudogene TRBV3-2) and TRBJ2-7; no definite D call. V was cut by 0 bases and J by 5 bases, with 8 bases left in between. CDR3 size: 13 residues. Germline CDR1 LGHDT, CDR2 YNNKEL (reference sequence). In DNA, the CDR3 is TGTGCCAGCAGCCAAGATAAACAAGACGAGCAGTACGTC. This encodes CASSQDKQDEQYV.

V and J are TRBV7-2 and TRBJ2-5, with a tentative D call TRBD2 (7 bases). The CDR3 is 15 residues long. The germline V gene has CDR1 SGHTA and CDR2 FQGNSA. Deletions cut 2 bases from V and 2 bases from J, with 12 bases between. In DNA, the CDR3 is TGTGCCAGCAGCTTATTCGGGGGGCGGCAAGAGACCCAGTACTTC. Residues: CASSLFGGRQETQYF.

The rearrangement links TRBV28 to TRBJ2-3, with TRBD2 as a possible D gene (6 bases). The germline V gene encodes CDR1 MDHEN and CDR2 SYDVKM. The CDR3 runs 19 residues. V was shortened by 3 bases and J by 0 bases, with 22 bases between the two germline ends. CDR3 protein: CASSLRRVPHPVSTDTQYF. CDR3 bases: TGTGCCAGCAGTTTGAGGAGGGTCCCTCACCCAGTTAGCACAGATACGCAGTATTTT.

The chain combines TRBV5-6 with TRBJ2-5; the D gene is possibly TRBD1 (5 bases). V dropped 6 bases and J dropped 5 bases, with 14 bases sitting between them. CDR3 length: 13 amino acids. CDR1 SGHDT and CDR2 YYEEEE come from the germline V gene. This CDR3 reads CASTSGLGETQYF. For the CDR3, the DNA is TGTGCCAGCACCTCAGGGCTTGGGGAGACCCAGTACTTC.

J is TRBJ2-2 and V is TRBV3-1 (or the pseudogene TRBV3-2), with TRBD2 identical over 10 bases. Germline lookup yields CDR1 LGHDT and CDR2 YNNKEL (reference sequence). CDR3 size: 19 residues. The J segment lost 6 bases and the V segment lost 4 bases, leaving 17 bases of the junction unmatched. In DNA form, the CDR3 reads TGTGCCAGCAGCCCCCTTGAGCCCAGCGGGGGGGCCTTCCCCGGGGAGCTGTTTTTT. Its translation: CASSPLEPSGGAFPGELFF.

This chain links TRBV2 with TRBJ1-1; D is perhaps TRBD1 (6 bases). This CDR3 is built from 14 residues. The V end was cut by 1 base, the J end by 3 bases, with 9 bases between. Germline V CDR1 and CDR2: SNHLY, FYNNEI. The CDR3, as DNA: TGTGCCAGCAGTGAAGAGCAGGGGTACACTGAAGCTTTCTTT. Its protein product is CASSEEQGYTEAFF.

The chain has TRBV9 and TRBJ1-1, with 9 positions matching TRBD1. J lost 3 bases, V lost 3 bases, and 6 bases had no gene match. Germline CDR1 is SGDLS and CDR2 is YYNGEE. CDR3 length: 15 residues. CDR3 sequence: CASSAYRGRDTEAFF. The CDR3, as DNA: TGTGCCAGCAGCGCCTACAGGGGGCGCGACACTGAAGCTTTCTTT.

In its sample, this clone was seen once. The rearrangement links TRBV6-5 to TRBJ1-4; TRBD1 might be the D (5 bases). The V gene lost 7 bases and the J gene lost 8 bases, with 14 bases spanning the gap. The CDR3 is made up of 13 amino acids. The germline gives CDR1 MNHEY, CDR2 SVGAGI. The CDR3 region has the DNA TGTGCCAGCACGGGCAGGGCCGTAGAAAAACTGTTTTTT. The encoded protein is CASTGRAVEKLFF.

This clone was detected only a few times. This rearrangement joins TRBV7-9 to TRBJ2-7, with a tentative D call TRBD1 (5 bases). CDR1 SEHNR and CDR2 FQNEAQ come from the germline V gene (reference sequence). The CDR3 is 13 amino acids. The V and J ends lost 2 bases and 2 bases respectively, with 7 bases between them. The CDR3 loop is CASSLPGTYEQYF. For the CDR3, the DNA is TGTGCCAGCAGCTTACCAGGGACCTACGAGCAGTACTTC.

This clone was counted a few times. J is TRBJ1-2 and V is TRBV29-1; 7 nucleotides match TRBD1. With V trimmed by 6 bases and J by 7 bases, 11 bases remained unmatched. There are 13 residues in the CDR3. Germline V CDR1 and CDR2: SQVTM, ANQGSEA. The CDR3 protein is CSVAQGMVSGYTF. CDR3 DNA sequence: TGCAGCGTCGCACAGGGGATGGTCAGTGGCTACACCTTC.

CDR3 DNA: TGCGCCAGCAGCCCCCAACGGCGGGGGGGAAACAATGAGCAGTTCTTC. It is translated as CASSPQRRGGNNEQFF. The rearrangement joins TRBV4-3 to TRBJ2-1; TRBD2 aligns across 9 bases. From germline, CDR1 is LGHNA and CDR2 YSLEER. The ends lost 4 bases at V and 5 bases at J; junction bases unmatched: 9. This CDR3 is 16 amino acids long.